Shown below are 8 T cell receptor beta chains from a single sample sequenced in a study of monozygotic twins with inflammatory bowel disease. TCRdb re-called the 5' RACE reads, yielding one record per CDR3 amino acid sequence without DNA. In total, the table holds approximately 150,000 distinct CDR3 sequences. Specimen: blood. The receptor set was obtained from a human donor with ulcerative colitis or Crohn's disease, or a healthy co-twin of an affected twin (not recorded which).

The CDR3 is CASSLLAGNTDTQYF. The J gene is TRBJ2-3, the V gene TRBV5-1; no DNA is available, so the TRBD2 call from TCRdb remains unchecked. Germline V gene sequence: CDR1 SGHRS, CDR2 YFSETQ. This CDR3 has 15 amino acids.

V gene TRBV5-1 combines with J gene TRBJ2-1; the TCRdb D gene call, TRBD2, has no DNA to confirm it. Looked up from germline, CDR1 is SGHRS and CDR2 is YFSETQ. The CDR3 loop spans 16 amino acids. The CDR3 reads CASSLASKRQDNEQFF.

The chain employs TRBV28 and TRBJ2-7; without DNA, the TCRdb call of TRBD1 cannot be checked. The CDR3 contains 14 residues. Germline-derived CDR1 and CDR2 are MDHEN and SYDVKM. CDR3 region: CASLKRTGHYEQYF.

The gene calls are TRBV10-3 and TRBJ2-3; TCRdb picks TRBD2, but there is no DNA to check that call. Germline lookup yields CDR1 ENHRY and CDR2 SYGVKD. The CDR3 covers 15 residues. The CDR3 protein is CAISGFAGNTDTQYF.

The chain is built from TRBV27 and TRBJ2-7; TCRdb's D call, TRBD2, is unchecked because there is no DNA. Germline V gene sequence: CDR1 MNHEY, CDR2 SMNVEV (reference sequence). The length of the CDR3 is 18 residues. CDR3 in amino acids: CASTLKAPTSVRSYEQYF.

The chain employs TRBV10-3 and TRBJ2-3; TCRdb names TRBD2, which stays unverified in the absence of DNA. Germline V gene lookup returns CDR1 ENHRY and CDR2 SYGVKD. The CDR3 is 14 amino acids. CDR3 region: CAAGPVSVPDTQYF.

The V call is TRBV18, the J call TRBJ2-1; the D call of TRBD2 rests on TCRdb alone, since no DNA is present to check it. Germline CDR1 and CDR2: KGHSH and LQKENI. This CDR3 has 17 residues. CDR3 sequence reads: CASSPGTFLRGYNEQFF.

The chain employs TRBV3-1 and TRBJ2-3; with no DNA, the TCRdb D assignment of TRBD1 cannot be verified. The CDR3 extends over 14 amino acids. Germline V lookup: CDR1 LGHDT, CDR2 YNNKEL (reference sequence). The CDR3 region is CASSRRGGTDTQYF.